The source of this TCR beta chain is a study of blood T cell repertoires in COVID-19. As for the study in general: The United States, Italy and Spain provided the acute and convalescent COVID-19 samples. T cells, B-cell-depleted T cells, or PBMCs supplied cDNA or gDNA.

How the authors handled the data: Reference gene primer amplification yielded estimated nucleated cell counts. Profiled with immunoSEQ multiplex PCR; TCRdb holds only in-frame clones, not every one. V, J and clone size are taken as reported in that table, and D and trimming were inferred from the DNA itself. This table holds tens of thousands of clones, 75% to 90% found once. The germline V gene encodes CDR1 MDHEN and CDR2 SYDVKM. The CDR3 contains 11 residues. V was clipped by 5 bases and J by 4 bases, with 3 bases between them. Sequencing was done on a sample of peripheral blood. J is TRBJ2-1 and V is TRBV28; D is unclear. This TCR derives from a man aged 55 to 70 with active COVID-19. In nucleotides, the CDR3 is TGTGCCAGCAGTACTTACAATGAGCAGTTCTTC. The encoded protein is CASSTYNEQFF.